The 22 T cell receptor beta chains below were found in one sample sequenced in a study of post-analysis software for immune sequencing data. Antigens of these TCRs are unknown. TCR beta libraries were prepared from cDNA with unique molecular identifiers. TCRdb re-analysed the PCR reads in MiXCR, keeping a single row per CDR3 protein. The table includes about 460,000 distinct CDR3 sequences, roughly 46% detected once. Study results and limitations: Controls had lower frequencies than patients of roughly five TRBV segments, which included TRBV5-6, TRBV5-1 and TRBV20-1.

The source material was blood. Receptors were obtained from a girl under 18 with multiple sclerosis.

The table lists this clonotype with a few counts. This chain joins TRBV7-2 and TRBJ2-5; 9 bases agree with TRBD2. Germline CDR1 is SGHTA and CDR2 is FQGNSA. This CDR3 has 15 amino acids. The V segment lost 5 bases and the J segment 5 bases; nucleotides outside the gene matches: 9. The CDR3 DNA reads TGTGCCAGCAGCAGGCTGAGCGGGAGGCGGGAGACCCAGTACTTC. Translating it yields CASSRLSGRRETQYF.

The chain uses TRBV4-1 and TRBJ2-3, with 11 bases fitting TRBD1. This CDR3 is built from 15 residues. CDR1 MGHRA and CDR2 YSYEKL come from the germline V gene. Trimming at V came to 3 bases and at J to 4 bases, leaving 3 bases not matched to a gene. DNA for the CDR3: TGCGCCAGCAGCCACCCGGGACAGGGGGCAGATACGCAGTATTTT. Amino acid sequence: CASSHPGQGADTQYF.

This clonotype was found a few times. J is TRBJ2-1 and V is TRBV28; D unclear. V was pared by 5 bases and J by 0 bases, with 8 bases between. The CDR3 sequence is 14 residues long. CDR1 MDHEN and CDR2 SYDVKM come from the germline V gene. CDR3 in amino acids: CASSAPGSYNEQFF. For the CDR3, the DNA is TGTGCCAGCAGTGCCCCAGGCTCCTACAATGAGCAGTTCTTC.

J is TRBJ1-2 and V is TRBV7-2; D is possibly TRBD1 (5 bases). Trimming took off 1 base at V and 0 bases at J, with 9 bases between the two ends. CDR3 length: 15 residues. Germline lookup yields CDR1 SGHTA and CDR2 FQGNSA. CDR3 DNA sequence: TGTGCCAGCAGCTTAGTGGGGGGAGCTAACTATGGCTACACCTTC. The encoded protein is CASSLVGGANYGYTF.

V is TRBV7-9 and J is TRBJ2-7; D is unclear. The ends were cut back, 3 bases at V and 1 base at J, with 10 bases in the middle. This CDR3 comprises 14 residues. Germline V gene sequence: CDR1 SEHNR, CDR2 FQNEAQ (reference sequence). The CDR3 DNA reads as TGTGCCAGCAGCTTGGTCGAGAGGTCCTACGAGCAGTACTTC. As protein: CASSLVERSYEQYF. The complete variable domain, with remaining parts taken from reference TRBV7-9 and TRBJ2-7, reads DTGVSQNPRHKITKRGQNVTFRCDPISEHNRLYWYRQTLGQGPEFLTYFQNEAQLEKSRLLSDRFSAERPKGSFSTLEIQRTEQGDSAMYLCASSLVERSYEQYFGPGTRLTVT.

The chain links TRBV20-1 to TRBJ1-5; D is perhaps TRBD1 (6 bases). The CDR3 sequence is 13 residues long. The germline CDR1 and CDR2 sequences are DFQATT and SNEGSKA (reference sequence). V was pared by 6 bases and J by 7 bases, with 16 bases between. Written as DNA, the CDR3 is TGCAGTGCCATCGGGACACCCGGGCAGCCCCAGCATTTT. Translating gives CSAIGTPGQPQHF.

This clonotype was counted a few times. This rearrangement joins TRBV6-5 to TRBJ2-3; 7 nucleotides align to TRBD2. The CDR3 has 15 residues. Unmatched junction bases numbered 7, after V lost 3 bases and J lost 4 bases. The V gene's germline CDR1 is MNHEY and CDR2 SVGAGI. For the CDR3, the DNA is TGTGCCAGCAGTTATGCCGGACTAGGGGCAGATACGCAGTATTTT. Translated: CASSYAGLGADTQYF.

The rearrangement joins TRBV6-2 or TRBV6-3 to TRBJ1-6; D ambiguous. Germline CDR1 MNHEY, CDR2 SVGEGT. This CDR3 is 12 amino acids long. V was cut by 4 bases and J by 6 bases, with 4 bases left in between. The CDR3 nucleotides read TGTGCCAGCAGTTCCCTTAATTCACCCCTCCACTTT. This translates into CASSSLNSPLHF.

The chain joins TRBV18 to TRBJ2-5; possible D gene TRBD1, 5 bases. The end of the DNA fits TRBJ2-7 better, so the J call may be wrong. CDR1 is KGHSH, CDR2 LQKENI, per germline. This CDR3 is 14 amino acids long. CDR3 in amino acids: CASSRAGSDLEQYF. CDR3 in DNA: TGTGCCAGCTCACGGGCAGGGTCGGATCTCGAGCAGTACTTC.

This clonotype was recorded many times. V usage is TRBV7-3 and J usage is TRBJ2-7, with 9 bases fitting TRBD1. CDR1 is SGHTA, CDR2 FQGTGA, per germline. This CDR3 has 16 residues. J lost 3 bases, V lost 5 bases, and 11 bases had no gene match. CDR3 nucleotide sequence: TGTGCCAGCAGCGCCAGGGGACAGGGAAGGATCTACGAGCAGTACTTC. Amino acids: CASSARGQGRIYEQYF. Full variable domain (outside the CDR3, taken from reference TRBV7-3 and TRBJ2-7): GAGVSQTPSNKVTEKGKYVELRCDPISGHTALYWYRQSLGQGPEFLIYFQGTGAADDSGLPNDRFFAVRPEGSVSTLKIQRTERGDSAVYLCASSARGQGRIYEQYFGPGTRLTVT.

This clonotype was observed a few times. The chain joins TRBV5-1 to TRBJ2-5; no clear D. Per the germline V gene, CDR1 is SGHRS and CDR2 is YFSETQ. This CDR3 has 15 residues. Trimming removed 4 bases from V and 4 bases from J, with 17 bases in between. The CDR3 sequence: CASSPRVQLGETQYF. As DNA, the CDR3 is TGCGCCAGCAGCCCCCGGGTCCAGCTAGGAGAGACCCAGTACTTC. The full variable domain, its missing parts supplied by reference TRBV5-1 and TRBJ2-5, is KAGVTQTPRYLIKTRGQQVTLSCSPISGHRSVSWYQQTPGQGLQFLFEYFSETQRNKGNFPGRFSGRQFSNSRSEMNVSTLELGDSALYLCASSPRVQLGETQYFGPGTRLLVL.

The J gene is TRBJ2-1, the V gene TRBV10-3, with a tentative D call TRBD2 (5 bases). The CDR3 totals 15 residues. Germline V CDR1 and CDR2: ENHRY, SYGVKD. V lost 4 bases and J lost 6, with 16 bases in between. The CDR3 sequence is CAISGRLADPNEQFF. The CDR3 DNA sequence: TGTGCCATCAGTGGGAGGCTAGCAGATCCCAATGAGCAGTTCTTC.

This clonotype was seen only a few times. The chain combines TRBV7-2 with TRBJ2-3; D is undetermined. From germline, CDR1 is SGHTA and CDR2 FQGNSA. The CDR3 contains 14 residues. The V and J ends lost 1 base and 8 bases respectively, with 13 bases between them. CDR3 protein: CASSLGRADTTQYF. The DNA for the CDR3 is TGTGCCAGCAGCTTAGGTCGGGCCGACACTACGCAGTATTTT.

The chain is built from TRBV5-1 and TRBJ1-2; 8 bases match TRBD1. This CDR3 has 14 residues. With 0 bases clipped from V and 7 bases from J, the junction kept 5 bases outside the gene matches. Germline lookup yields CDR1 SGHRS and CDR2 YFSETQ. CDR3 amino acids: CASSLVSGGLGYTF. The DNA for the CDR3 is TGCGCCAGCAGCTTGGTGTCAGGGGGCCTTGGCTACACCTTC.

This clonotype was recorded a few times. The chain carries TRBV28 and TRBJ2-3, with unresolved D. Germline CDR1 MDHEN, CDR2 SYDVKM. This CDR3 has 13 residues. Deletions cut 5 bases from V and 0 bases from J, with 6 bases between. CDR3 loop: CASSQRSTDTQYF. The CDR3 region has the DNA TGTGCCAGCAGTCAGAGAAGCACAGATACGCAGTATTTT.

The rearrangement uses TRBV10-2 and TRBJ2-5, with D unclear. CDR1 WSHSY and CDR2 SAAADI come from the germline V gene. The CDR3 length is 14 residues. Trimming pared 4 bases from V and 4 bases from J, leaving 13 bases between. Here the CDR3 reads CASSGKARRETQYF. CDR3 bases: TGCGCCAGCAGTGGAAAGGCTAGGCGAGAGACCCAGTACTTC.

This clonotype was detected only a few times. The V gene is TRBV5-1, the J gene TRBJ2-5, with a weak D call TRBD2 (5 bases). V was shortened by 4 bases and J by 4 bases, with 20 bases between the two germline ends. The CDR3 sequence is 16 residues long. Germline V gene sequence: CDR1 SGHRS, CDR2 YFSETQ. CDR3: CASSAESTGEGETQYF. DNA of the CDR3: TGCGCCAGCAGCGCCGAATCGACCGGGGAAGGAGAGACCCAGTACTTC.

This chain's CDR3 is CASSPSREESDTQYF. CDR3 DNA: TGTGCCAGCAGCCCTTCGCGGGAGGAGTCAGATACGCAGTATTTT. The chain uses TRBV11-1 and TRBJ2-3; TRBD2 agrees at 8 bases. V was pared by 5 bases and J by 4 bases, with 8 bases of the junction left unmatched. The CDR3 extends over 15 amino acids. Germline loops: CDR1 SGHAT, CDR2 FQDESV (reference sequence).

This clonotype came up a few times. The genes are TRBV10-3 and TRBJ1-1; D unclear. The V and J ends lost 7 bases and 2 bases respectively, with 14 bases between them. CDR3 length equals 14 residues. CDR1 is ENHRY and CDR2 is SYGVKD in the germline V gene. The CDR3 reads CAINDMVGNTEAFF. The CDR3 bases are TGTGCCATCAATGATATGGTGGGAAACACTGAAGCTTTCTTT.

This chain connects TRBV28 to TRBJ2-5, with 10 bases identical to TRBD1. The J call may be mistaken, given a closer DNA end match to TRBJ2-7. The germline V gene encodes CDR1 MDHEN and CDR2 SYDVKM. The CDR3 extends over 15 amino acids. The DNA for the CDR3 is TGTGCCAGCAGTCCATCCCGGGACAGGGGACACGAGCAGTACTTC. This sequence encodes CASSPSRDRGHEQYF.

This clonotype has only a few counts. The DNA of the CDR3 is TGTGCCAGCAGCCCAGACAACTACAATGAGCAGTTCTTC. This gives the protein CASSPDNYNEQFF. The V and J genes are TRBV7-3 and TRBJ2-1; D is unresolved. Trimming removed 5 bases from V and 3 bases from J, with 8 bases in between. This CDR3 has 13 amino acids. CDR1 is SGHTA and CDR2 is FQGTGA in the germline V gene. Full variable domain (remainder filled in from reference TRBV7-3 and TRBJ2-1): GAGVSQTPSNKVTEKGKYVELRCDPISGHTALYWYRQSLGQGPEFLIYFQGTGAADDSGLPNDRFFAVRPEGSVSTLKIQRTERGDSAVYLCASSPDNYNEQFFGPGTRLTVL.

This clonotype came up a few times. This chain joins TRBV28 and TRBJ2-1; 8 positions match TRBD1. The CDR3 runs 17 residues. From germline, CDR1 is MDHEN and CDR2 SYDVKM. V lost 5 bases and J lost 2; bases outside the gene matches: 11. CDR3 in amino acids: CASSTRFGQGPYNEQFF. DNA of the CDR3: TGTGCCAGCAGTACTAGATTCGGACAGGGCCCCTACAATGAGCAGTTCTTC. The entire variable domain, with the rest obtained from reference TRBV28 and TRBJ2-1, is as follows: DVKVTQSSRYLVKRTGEKVFLECVQDMDHENMFWYRQDPGLGLRLIYFSYDVKMKEKGDIPEGYSVSREKKERFSLILESASTNQTSMYLCASSTRFGQGPYNEQFFGPGTRLTVL.